Listed here is a single T cell receptor (beta chain). Its antigen is still unknown. The data were taken from a study of response to subunit inactivated influenza vaccine. Study findings and constraints: Few new T cells, the authors suggested, are recruited by each seasonal influenza vaccination.

MiXCR, applied by TCRdb to the RT-PCR reads, yields one record per CDR3 protein. The repertoire holds roughly 290,000 distinct CDR3 sequences, just over 20% seen once, with about 9.4% in the top ten. The source is a man aged 50-75 years who received an inactivated influenza vaccine. This specimen was PBMCs from blood, taken less than 22 months after vaccination.

CDR3 DNA sequence: TGTGCCACCAGTGATTTCCTGTCCGGGGACAATGAGCAGTTCTTC. This sequence encodes CATSDFLSGDNEQFF. The chain is built from TRBV24-1 and TRBJ2-1; D is possibly TRBD2 (5 bases). Trimming pared 1 base from V and 5 bases from J, leaving 11 bases between. CDR1 is KGHDR and CDR2 is SFDVKD in the germline V gene. The CDR3 is 15 residues long.